Below are 21 T cell receptor beta chains sequenced from a single sample in a study of somatic mutations in cytotoxic T cells in rheumatoid arthritis (dated 2017 in TCRdb). Libraries came from the immunoSEQ multiplex PCR assay. Sourced from immuneACCESS, this table was stored by TCRdb with only in-frame sequences that have V and J called. A share of the clones is absent; for the studies checked, an unresolved V gene accounts for under half, and the remainder has no known explanation. In all, the sample holds about 4,200 clones, and 89% of those were seen once. Jointly, the top ten make up roughly 29% of the sample. Sequenced: CD8+ T cells sorted from blood. The origin of the receptors is a woman in her 70s with rheumatoid arthritis.

The CDR3 region has the DNA TGTGCCAGCAGCGTACCCCGAGGGGGCGTCGACTATGGCTACACCTTC. Translation gives CASSVPRGGVDYGYTF. The chain is built from TRBV9 and TRBJ1-2, with TRBD1 identical over 7 bases. CDR1 and CDR2 (germline): SGDLS, YYNGEE. With 1 base clipped from V and 3 bases from J, the junction kept 9 bases outside the gene matches. The CDR3 is made up of 16 amino acids.

The chain employs TRBV5-6 and TRBJ1-1; 8 bases are a match to TRBD1. The germline V gene encodes CDR1 SGHDT and CDR2 YYEEEE. J gave up 11 bases and V 2 bases, and 5 bases lay outside the gene matches. The CDR3 spans 12 residues. CDR3 in amino acids: CASSFWTGSAFF. The CDR3 DNA is TGTGCCAGCAGCTTTTGGACAGGGTCGGCTTTCTTT.

The chain uses TRBV5-1 and TRBJ2-1; D is unresolved. Trimming removed 0 bases from V and 9 bases from J, with 10 bases in between. The germline V gene has CDR1 SGHRS and CDR2 YFSETQ. This CDR3 contains 13 residues. The CDR3 DNA reads as TGCGCCAGCAGCTTGGTCTCAGATTCTGAGCAGTTCTTC. This sequence encodes CASSLVSDSEQFF.

The chain carries TRBV12-5 and TRBJ1-5; D perhaps matches TRBD1 (5 bases). Germline-derived CDR1 and CDR2 are LGHNT and FRNRAP. The germline V and J ends were trimmed by 6 bases and 2 bases, with 17 bases remaining between them. This CDR3 is 16 amino acids long. As DNA, the CDR3 is TGTGCTAGTGGCTACTCTCAGGGATACGGCAATCAGCCCCAGCATTTT. As protein: CASGYSQGYGNQPQHF. Looking up the rest from reference TRBV12-5 and TRBJ1-5 gives the full variable domain: DARVTQTPRHKVTEMGQEVTMRCQPILGHNTVFWYRQTMMQGLELLAYFRNRAPLDDSGMPKDRFSAEMPDATLATLKIQPSEPRDSAVYFCASGYSQGYGNQPQHFGDGTRLSIL.

This clone has only one observation. CDR3 in DNA: TGTGCCAGCAGGGGGACCAGGGGGCAAGCTTTCTTT. Translation gives CASRGTRGQAFF. This chain connects TRBV2 to TRBJ1-1; 8 bases are shared with TRBD1. J lost 9 bases, V lost 6 bases, and 6 bases had no gene match. The CDR3 runs to 12 residues. Germline CDR1 and CDR2: SNHLY and FYNNEI. The full variable domain, rest sourced from reference TRBV2 and TRBJ1-1, is EPEVTQTPSHQVTQMGQEVILRCVPISNHLYFYWYRQILGQKVEFLVSFYNNEISEKSEIFDDQFSVERPDGSNFTLKIRSTKLEDSAMYFCASRGTRGQAFFGQGTRLTVV.

The chain has TRBV9 and TRBJ2-3; TRBD2 matches 15 bases. This CDR3 region has 17 residues. The ends lost 4 bases at V and 2 bases at J; junction bases unmatched: 5. Germline V lookup: CDR1 SGDLS, CDR2 YYNGEE. This CDR3 reads CASSPGTSGGYTDTQYF. The DNA for the CDR3 is TGTGCCAGCAGCCCCGGGACTAGCGGGGGGTACACAGATACGCAGTATTTT.

The chain couples TRBV4-2 to TRBJ2-7; 10 bases line up with TRBD2. CDR3 length: 17 residues. Looked up from germline, CDR1 is LGHNA and CDR2 is YNFKEQ. V lost 0 bases to trimming and J lost 0 bases; unmatched junction nucleotides: 5. CDR3 DNA sequence: TGTGCCAGCAGCCAAGATGGTAGCGGGAGGCCCTCCTACGAGCAGTACTTC. Its translation is CASSQDGSGRPSYEQYF.

The chain combines TRBV6-1 with TRBJ1-6, with unresolved D. CDR1 is MNHNS, CDR2 SASEGT, per germline. The CDR3 covers 16 residues. The V end lost 1 base, the J end lost 10 bases, and 17 bases lay between the germline ends. CDR3 sequence: CASSEDAGSAWSPLHF. CDR3 coding DNA: TGTGCCAGCAGTGAAGACGCAGGTAGCGCCTGGTCACCCCTCCACTTT.

This chain uses TRBV5-1 with TRBJ1-1; 7 bases agree with TRBD1. The ends lost 4 bases at V and 6 bases at J; junction bases unmatched: 9. CDR3 length: 14 amino acids. CDR1 SGHRS and CDR2 YFSETQ come from the germline V gene. CDR3 nucleotide sequence: TGCGCCAGCAGCCTGGAGAGGGGGCACGCTGAAGCTTTCTTT. Encoded protein: CASSLERGHAEAFF.

This sequence joins TRBV5-1 and TRBJ2-1; 12 bases are a match to TRBD2. V lost 4 bases and J lost 6; bases outside the gene matches: 14. Per the germline V gene, CDR1 is SGHRS and CDR2 is YFSETQ. The length of the CDR3 is 18 residues. As DNA, the CDR3 is TGCGCCAGCAGCCCCACTAGCGGGGGGACTGGGGGTGGCAATGAGCAGTTCTTC. As protein: CASSPTSGGTGGGNEQFF.

J is TRBJ1-5 and V is TRBV27; D is perhaps TRBD1 (6 bases). CDR3 length: 14 residues. The V end was cut by 6 bases, the J end by 6 bases, with 15 bases between. The V gene's germline CDR1 is MNHEY and CDR2 SMNVEV (reference sequence). The CDR3 loop reads CASSPGGAGQPQHF. CDR3 coding DNA: TGTGCCAGCAGCCCGGGGGGGGCGGGTCAGCCCCAGCATTTT.

The rearrangement links TRBV9 to TRBJ1-4; D might be TRBD1 (5 bases). V was trimmed by 0 bases and J by 7 bases, leaving 10 bases between them. CDR1 is SGDLS, CDR2 YYNGEE, per germline. The CDR3 is 14 residues long. In DNA, the CDR3 is TGTGCCAGCAGCGTAGGTGGCAGGGTTGAAAAACTGTTTTTT. The encoded protein is CASSVGGRVEKLFF.

V gene TRBV27 combines with J gene TRBJ1-5; 7 bases align to TRBD1. CDR1 and CDR2 (germline): MNHEY, SMNVEV (reference sequence). The CDR3 extends over 17 amino acids. Germline trimming cut 5 bases from V and 4 bases from J; bases unmatched to any gene: 14. CDR3 residues: CASSETPIRGVNQPQHF. The CDR3 nucleotides read TGTGCCAGCAGTGAAACCCCGATCAGGGGGGTGAATCAGCCCCAGCATTTT.

The chain joins TRBV7-8 to TRBJ1-1; 9 bases map to TRBD1. Germline V lookup: CDR1 SGHVS, CDR2 FQNEAQ. The CDR3 consists of 13 residues. The V and J ends lost 6 bases and 3 bases, in that order; junction bases with no gene match: 2. CDR3 amino acids: CASSRQGDTEAFF. The CDR3 nucleotides are TGTGCCAGCAGTCGACAGGGGGACACTGAAGCTTTCTTT.

The chain is built from TRBV5-4 and TRBJ2-1; 13 bases align to TRBD2. Germline lookup yields CDR1 SGHNT and CDR2 YYREEE (reference sequence). The V gene end was trimmed by 2 bases and the J gene end by 7 bases; junction bases not matched to a gene: 12. This CDR3 has 18 amino acids. The CDR3 spells CASSFGLAGDRRKNEQFF. CDR3 in DNA: TGTGCCAGCAGCTTTGGACTAGCGGGAGATAGGAGAAAAAATGAGCAGTTCTTC.

This clone showed up just a few times. Sequence at one end of the junction differs from germline and may be a read error. The rearrangement joins TRBV5-1 to TRBJ1-2, with 8 bases aligning to TRBD1. CDR3 size: 15 residues. The germline CDR1 and CDR2 sequences are SGHRS and YFSETQ. DNA for the CDR3: TGTGCCAGCAGCTGGGACAGGACCTTATACTATGGCTACACCTTC. Protein sequence: CASSWDRTLYYGYTF.

This clone was counted a single time. The chain links TRBV27 to TRBJ2-1; 7 nucleotides align to TRBD2. The CDR3 sequence is 15 residues long. With 6 bases clipped from V and 7 bases from J, the junction kept 12 bases outside the gene matches. Germline V gives CDR1 MNHEY, CDR2 SMNVEV (reference sequence). The CDR3 spells CASSLAAPSLNEQFF. The CDR3 nucleotides are TGTGCCAGCAGCCTAGCGGCGCCCTCGTTGAATGAGCAGTTCTTC.

This clone was found once. The V call is TRBV4-1, the J call TRBJ1-5, with D uncertain. The CDR3 spans 14 residues. The ends were cut back, 4 bases at V and 4 bases at J, with 11 bases in the middle. CDR1 and CDR2 (germline): MGHRA, YSYEKL. CDR3 nucleotides: TGCGCCAGCAGCCCCAGAGGAGGGAATCAGCCCCAGCATTTT. This translates into CASSPRGGNQPQHF.

This clone was observed once. This chain links TRBV2 with TRBJ1-5, with TRBD1 matching over 9 bases. With 10 bases clipped from V and 2 bases from J, the junction kept 6 bases outside the gene matches. Germline CDR1 reads SNHLY; CDR2 reads FYNNEI. This CDR3 comprises 14 residues. The CDR3 spells CAMGTGLGNQPQHF. CDR3 bases: TGTGCCATGGGGACAGGGCTCGGCAATCAGCCCCAGCATTTT.

This clone was detected only once. The V and J genes are TRBV7-6 and TRBJ2-5; 10 nucleotides agree with TRBD1. The germline V gene has CDR1 SGHVS and CDR2 FNYEAQ. V lost 0 bases and J lost 5; bases outside the gene matches: 3. CDR3 length: 15 amino acids. The CDR3 DNA reads TGTGCCAGCAGCTTAGCGACAGGGGGCGGCGAGACCCAGTACTTC. Translating it yields CASSLATGGGETQYF. Full variable domain (missing parts from reference TRBV7-6 and TRBJ2-5): GAGVSQSPRYKVTKRGQDVALRCDPISGHVSLYWYRQALGQGPEFLTYFNYEAQQDKSGLPNDRFSAERPEGSISTLTIQRTEQRDSAMYRCASSLATGGGETQYFGPGTRLLVL.

This clone was picked up one time. V is TRBV28 and J is TRBJ1-2; D remains unclear. Germline V gives CDR1 MDHEN, CDR2 SYDVKM. The V gene lost 5 bases and the J gene lost 0 bases, with 16 bases spanning the gap. The CDR3 sequence is 16 residues long. CDR3 region: CASSTPTELTNYGYTF. CDR3 DNA: TGTGCCAGCAGTACTCCTACGGAGCTAACTAACTATGGCTACACCTTC.